The T cell receptor beta chain under discussion was sequenced for a study of T-cell memory formation after mild COVID-19. Across the study: In these data, TCR clusters were largely donor specific.

TCRalpha and TCRbeta libraries used 5'RACE with constant-segment primers and UMIs. TCRdb re-derived calls from the 5' RACE reads in MiXCR, one entry per CDR3 protein. The sample lists about 270,000 distinct CDR3 sequences, over 15% occurring once. On this clonotype: Its target is unknown.

CDR3 length equals 14 residues. Trimming cost V 1 base and J 7 bases, with 11 bases left between them. Germline CDR1 reads DFQATT; CDR2 reads SNEGSKA (reference sequence). General study points: CM and EM subsets held most contracting CD4+ clones; EMRA held CD8+ ones. A balance of CD4 and CD8 characterized clones contracting day 15 to 85, whereas later expanders leaned CD4+.

The sample comprised PBMCs or a T cell subset sorted from them (not recorded which). The chain combines TRBV20-1 with TRBJ1-6, with D unresolved. This TCR was sampled from a young man who had mild COVID-19 (a few samples of this study predate the infection). Cell type and time point are not known. The CDR3 nucleotides read TGCAGTGCTAGAGCCCCCAGAGAGAATTCACCCCTCCACTTT. Translated: CSARAPRENSPLHF.